This T cell receptor beta chain originates from a study of blood T cell repertoires in COVID-19. About the study: Researchers got acute and convalescent COVID-19 samples from the United States, Italy and Spain. The analysed material was cDNA or gDNA that came from T cells, B-cell-depleted T cells, or PBMCs.

Original processing notes: Estimates of nucleated cell counts were drawn from the amplification of reference gene primers. The assay was immunoSEQ multiplex PCR, and TCRdb's table has in-frame clones only and misses some. That table supplies the V and J calls and clone size; D and trimming were determined from the DNA. The sample yields 300,000 to 450,000 clones, roughly 86% seen once. Per germline, CDR1 MGHRA and CDR2 YSYEKL. CDR3 size: 16 residues. Trimming cost V 2 bases and J 1 base; bases outside gene matches: 6. Followed over time, Seattle patients had been enrolled while infection was active. The sequenced material came from peripheral blood. The chain uses TRBV4-1 and TRBJ2-5; 8 bases agree with TRBD2. This TCR came from a woman aged 25 to 39 with COVID-19, enrolled during active disease. The CDR3 sequence is CASSQMDSGIQETQYF. The DNA of the CDR3 is TGCGCCAGCAGCCAAATGGATAGCGGGATCCAAGAGACCCAGTACTTC.